These T cell receptor beta chains were read from a single sample in a study of identical twins. Each CDR3 protein is one row after TCRdb ran MiXCR on the 5' RACE reads. Of some 1,600,000 distinct CDR3 sequences in the sample, less than 35% were seen once. The sample comprised cord blood. Source of these receptors: a newborn girl in good health. Both conserved end residues are part of each CDR3. D genes are given only for firm matches. Expanded clones are given a class, and other clones once, few, many or no size at all.

. TRBJ1-1 TRBV4-2 few CASSQDWSLGTEAFF TGTGCCAGCAGCCAAGATTGGTCCCTGGGCACTGAAGCTTTCTTT
. TRBJ2-7 TRBV29-1 . CSVKVGGREQYF TGCAGCGTAAAGGTCGGGGGCCGTGAGCAGTACTTC
TRBD1 TRBJ2-3 TRBV12-3/TRBV12-4 few CASSLYPGQGADTQYF TGTGCCAGCAGCTTGTACCCGGGACAGGGCGCAGATACGCAGTATTTT
TRBD1 TRBJ1-6 TRBV9 . CASSFSGGYNSPLHF TGTGCCAGCAGCTTCTCAGGGGGCTATAATTCACCCCTCCACTTT
. TRBJ1-2 TRBV6-6 . CASSHREGLLGYTF TGTGCCAGCAGTCATCGGGAGGGTCTTCTTGGCTACACCTTC
TRBD1 TRBJ2-1 TRBV11-2 . CASSPNRGQGNEQFF TGTGCCAGCAGCCCCAATAGGGGACAGGGCAATGAGCAGTTCTTC
. TRBJ2-1 TRBV5-1 few CASSFERAPPDEQFF TGCGCCAGCAGCTTTGAGCGGGCCCCTCCTGATGAGCAGTTCTTC
. TRBJ2-4 TRBV7-2 many CASSLWVEDIQYF TGTGCCAGCAGCCTCTGGGTTGAGGACATTCAGTACTTC
. TRBJ1-5 TRBV12-3/TRBV12-4 . CASSRRLFLNPQHF TGTGCCAGCAGCCGAAGGCTCTTCTTAAATCCCCAGCATTTT
TRBD1 TRBJ2-3 TRBV12-5 few CASGLGTGTTDTQYF TGTGCTAGTGGTTTGGGGACAGGGACCACAGATACGCAGTATTTT
. TRBJ1-1 TRBV11-2 . CASSFEGQVRTEAFF TGTGCCAGCAGCTTTGAGGGGCAGGTTAGGACTGAAGCTTTCTTT
TRBD2 TRBJ2-7 TRBV4-2 . CASSQDPSHLLAGDNEQYF TGTGCCAGCAGCCAAGATCCTAGTCACCTACTAGCGGGAGATAACGAGCAGTACTTC
TRBD1 TRBJ1-2 TRBV3-1 . CASSPQTGTYGYTF TGTGCCAGCAGCCCCCAGACAGGGACCTATGGCTACACCTTC
. TRBJ2-4 TRBV14 . CASSQDPLDGLLAKNIQYF TGTGCCAGCAGCCAAGATCCCCTCGACGGCCTCCTAGCCAAAAACATTCAGTACTTC
. TRBJ2-5 TRBV25-1 . CASKSYQETQYF TGTGCCAGCAAGTCTTATCAAGAGACCCAGTACTTC
. TRBJ2-1 TRBV12-3/TRBV12-4 many CASSLSGRQVRYNEQFF TGTGCCAGCAGTTTAAGTGGTCGGCAGGTTCGGTACAATGAGCAGTTCTTC
TRBD1 TRBJ2-5 TRBV19 few CASSIRDRVGNEQYF TGTGCCAGTAGTATCCGAGACAGGGTAGGAAATGAGCAGTACTTC
. TRBJ2-3 TRBV10-3 many CAISESKGADTQYF TGTGCCATCAGTGAGTCTAAGGGCGCAGATACGCAGTATTTT
. TRBJ2-7 TRBV29-1 many CSALDRFSYEQYF TGCAGCGCCCTTGACAGGTTCTCCTACGAGCAGTACTTC
TRBD1 TRBJ1-4 TRBV7-2 few CASSLVGRTGEKLFF TGTGCCAGCAGCTTAGTGGGTCGGACAGGTGAAAAACTGTTTTTT
TRBD2 TRBJ2-2 TRBV20-1 . CSARWGGTGELFF TGCAGTGCTAGATGGGGGGGGACCGGGGAGCTGTTTTTT
. TRBJ2-1 TRBV27 many CASSFPEQFF TGTGCCAGCAGTTTCCCGGAGCAGTTCTTC
TRBD1 TRBJ2-3 TRBV3-1 . CASSYGQGRSDTQYF TGTGCCAGCAGCTACGGACAGGGAAGATCAGATACGCAGTATTTT
TRBD1 TRBJ2-7 TRBV30 few CAWSIGTGRYEQYF TGTGCCTGGAGTATAGGGACAGGGAGATACGAGCAGTACTTC
TRBD1 TRBJ2-5 TRBV10-3 . CAVSDSLDRELQETQYF TGTGCCGTCAGTGACTCGTTGGACAGGGAATTGCAAGAGACCCAGTACTTC
. TRBJ2-2 TRBV6-6 . CASSSRATGELFF TGTGCCAGCAGTAGCCGGGCTACCGGGGAGCTGTTTTTT
TRBD1 TRBJ1-5 TRBV7-2 few CASSLRQGGPQHF TGTGCCAGCAGCTTAAGACAGGGCGGGCCCCAGCATTTT
. TRBJ2-1 TRBV20-1 few CSETDSYNEQFF TGCAGTGAGACGGACTCCTACAATGAGCAGTTCTTC
. TRBJ1-2 TRBV3-1 many CASSQVVFYGYTF TGTGCCAGCAGCCAAGTTGTCTTCTATGGCTACACCTTC
TRBD1 TRBJ2-7 TRBV10-3 few CATRGDRGLYEQYF TGTGCCACCCGAGGGGACAGGGGACTTTACGAGCAGTACTTC
. TRBJ1-6 TRBV7-9 . CASSLISGPPPHF TGTGCCAGCAGCTTGATCTCGGGTCCACCCCCCCACTTT
TRBD2 TRBJ2-1 TRBV7-9 . CASNRYLTSGTSSYNGQFF TGTGCCAGCAACCGGTACTTGACTAGCGGGACGAGCTCCTACAATGGGCAGTTCTTC
. TRBJ1-6 TRBV28 . CASSLIRNVSSPLHF TGTGCCAGCAGTTTAATCAGGAACGTCTCTTCACCCCTCCACTTT